The source of this T cell receptor beta chain is a study of blood T cell repertoires in COVID-19. Study overall: Researchers got acute and convalescent COVID-19 samples from the United States, Italy and Spain. PBMCs, B-cell-depleted T cells, or T cells provided the cDNA or gDNA that made up the material.

Trimming removed 0 bases at V and 1 base at J, with 9 bases between. Germline lookup yields CDR1 SGHTA and CDR2 FQGNSA. CDR3 length equals 16 residues. Per the original methods: It was from reference gene primer amplification that nucleated cell counts were estimated. The table came from immunoSEQ multiplex PCR; TCRdb's copy has only in-frame clones and leaves some out. That table gives V, J and clone size, and the DNA gave D and trimming. The table includes about 260,000 clones, around 90% detected once. The chain employs TRBV7-2 and TRBJ1-4; D ambiguous. This TCR came from a woman in her thirties or forties with acute or convalescent COVID-19. Sequencing was performed on peripheral blood. The CDR3 coding sequence is TGTGCCAGCAGCTTAGCCCGTGGGAGAACTAATGAAAAACTGTTTTTT. Amino acids: CASSLARGRTNEKLFF.